The 20 T cell receptor beta chains given below trace back to one sample, sequenced in a study of blood T cell repertoires in COVID-19. Repertoires were generated with immunoSEQ multiplex PCR, while TCRdb's copy carries only in-frame clones and drops some. This table has fewer than 90,000 clones, around 90% appearing once. Specimen: peripheral blood. These TCRs come from a male donor with acute or convalescent COVID-19.

This chain connects TRBV19 to TRBJ1-1, with D hard to call. The CDR3 is made up of 13 amino acids. The V end lost 4 bases, the J end lost 1 base, and 7 bases lay between the germline ends. Germline CDR1 is LNHDA and CDR2 is SQIVND (reference sequence). CDR3 protein: CASSSYRNTEAFF. CDR3 in DNA: TGTGCCAGTAGTAGCTACAGGAACACTGAAGCTTTCTTT.

V usage is TRBV6-6 and J usage is TRBJ2-7, with TRBD1 identical over 10 bases. The CDR3 is 16 residues long. Germline trimming cut 5 bases from V and 2 bases from J; bases unmatched to any gene: 9. CDR1 MNHNY and CDR2 SVGAGI come from the germline V gene (reference sequence). CDR3 in DNA: TGTGCCAGCAGTCTTCAGACAGGGGGCTTGACCTACGAGCAGTACTTC. Translation: CASSLQTGGLTYEQYF.

The V gene is TRBV6-5, the J gene TRBJ1-1; D call uncertain. The CDR3 covers 12 residues. Germline lookup yields CDR1 MNHEY and CDR2 SVGAGI. V shed 5 bases and J shed 1 base, with 5 bases lying between them. The CDR3 sequence is CASSTGNTEAFF. The CDR3 nucleotides read TGTGCCAGCAGTACCGGGAACACTGAAGCTTTCTTT.

The chain uses TRBV5-4 and TRBJ1-4; D is unresolved. Trimming removed 5 bases at V and 0 bases at J, with 5 bases between. There are 13 residues in the CDR3. Germline values: CDR1 SGHNT, CDR2 YYREEE (reference sequence). The CDR3 DNA sequence: TGTGCCAGCAGTGACACAACTAATGAAAAACTGTTTTTT. This translates into CASSDTTNEKLFF.

This clone came up once. The rearrangement joins TRBV3-1 (or the pseudogene TRBV3-2) to TRBJ1-2, with D perhaps TRBD1 (6 bases). In germline, CDR1 is LGHDT, CDR2 YNNKEL (reference sequence). This CDR3 has 12 residues. Trimming pared 3 bases from V and 8 bases from J, leaving 10 bases between. As DNA, the CDR3 is TGTGCCAGCAGCCACGGGGGGCAGGGCTACACCTTC. This codes for CASSHGGQGYTF.

The chain is built from TRBV10-3 and TRBJ2-7; 8 bases agree with TRBD1. CDR3 length equals 14 residues. Germline V gene lookup returns CDR1 ENHRY and CDR2 SYGVKD. The V segment lost 7 bases and the J segment 1 base; nucleotides outside the gene matches: 6. CDR3 protein: CAINPGTGSYEQYF. The DNA for the CDR3 is TGTGCCATCAACCCCGGGACAGGATCCTACGAGCAGTACTTC.

The rearrangement joins TRBV2 to TRBJ2-7, with 7 nucleotides matching TRBD1. CDR3 size: 15 residues. With V trimmed by 3 bases and J by 2 bases, 7 bases remained unmatched. CDR1 SNHLY and CDR2 FYNNEI come from the germline V gene. As DNA, the CDR3 is TGTGCCAGCAGTGACCCACGACAGGGAACCTACGAGCAGTACTTC. Its protein is CASSDPRQGTYEQYF.

CDR3 in DNA: TGCAGCGTTGCACAGTATTTGGACACGACTGGCGAGCAGTACTTC. It is translated as CSVAQYLDTTGEQYF. The chain recombines TRBV29-1 with TRBJ2-7, with D possibly matching TRBD1 (5 bases). CDR1 and CDR2 from the germline V gene are SQVTM and ANQGSEA. There are 15 residues in the CDR3. V lost 4 bases and J 6 bases, leaving 22 bases between the germline ends.

The chain links TRBV6-4 to TRBJ1-2; a possible D gene is TRBD1 (6 bases). From germline, CDR1 is MRHNA and CDR2 SNTAGT. Deletions cut 3 bases from V and 7 bases from J, with 12 bases between. The CDR3 spans 13 residues. CDR3 loop: CASSEGGRGGYTF. DNA of the CDR3: TGTGCCAGCAGTGAAGGAGGCAGGGGTGGCTACACCTTC.

As concerns this clone: Other DNA sequences within the sample encode an identical CDR3. J is TRBJ2-1 and V is TRBV14; 7 nucleotides agree with TRBD1. CDR1 is SGHDN and CDR2 is FVKESK in the germline V gene. With V trimmed by 2 bases and J by 8 bases, 12 bases remained unmatched. The length of the CDR3 is 16 residues. The CDR3 spells CASSQLEETGQHEQFF. Here the CDR3 DNA reads TGTGCCAGCAGCCAATTAGAGGAGACAGGGCAGCATGAGCAGTTCTTC.

CDR3 region: CASSPPLSTDTQYF. The CDR3 bases are TGTGCCAGCAGCCCTCCCCTCAGCACAGATACGCAGTATTTT. The genes are TRBV3-1 (or the pseudogene TRBV3-2) and TRBJ2-3; D not resolved. V lost 4 bases and J lost 0, with 8 bases in between. Per germline, CDR1 LGHDT and CDR2 YNNKEL (reference sequence). CDR3 length: 14 amino acids.

The J gene is TRBJ1-4, the V gene TRBV14; the D is unclear. This CDR3 is built from 13 residues. Per the germline V gene, CDR1 is SGHDN and CDR2 is FVKESK. V lost 7 bases and J lost 8, with 14 bases in between. The CDR3 nucleotides read TGTGCCAGCAACCGGGAACGGTGGGAAAAACTGTTTTTT. It specifies CASNRERWEKLFF.

This clone was detected a few times. In DNA, the CDR3 is TGTGCCAGCAGCCCCGGGACAGGGGTCACCGGGGAGCTGTTTTTT. It yields the protein CASSPGTGVTGELFF. V is TRBV3-1 (or the pseudogene TRBV3-2) and J is TRBJ2-2; 10 bases fit TRBD1. V lost 4 bases to trimming and J lost 4 bases; unmatched junction nucleotides: 3. Germline V CDR1 and CDR2: LGHDT, YNNKEL (reference sequence). There are 15 residues in the CDR3.

The chain couples TRBV7-8 to TRBJ1-1; no clear D. The CDR3 spans 14 residues. CDR1 is SGHVS, CDR2 FQNEAQ, per germline. Trimming pared 6 bases from V and 4 bases from J, leaving 15 bases between. The DNA of the CDR3 is TGTGCCAGCAGAATCTCAAGCCACCTCACTGAAGCTTTCTTT. Translation gives CASRISSHLTEAFF.

The chain carries TRBV18 and TRBJ1-5, with D unclear. The V and J ends lost 3 bases and 6 bases respectively, with 9 bases between them. Germline V lookup: CDR1 KGHSH, CDR2 LQKENI. The CDR3 is 13 amino acids. The CDR3 nucleotides are TGTGCCAGCTCACCTCCAGAGGGTCAGCCCCAGCATTTT. Its translation: CASSPPEGQPQHF. Variable domain in full (rest from reference TRBV18 and TRBJ1-5): NAGVMQNPRHLVRRRGQEARLRCSPMKGHSHVYWYRQLPEEGLKFMVYLQKENIIDESGMPKERFSAEFPKEGPSILRIQQVVRGDSAAYFCASSPPEGQPQHFGDGTRLSIL.

The chain combines TRBV3-1 (or the pseudogene TRBV3-2) with TRBJ2-1, with 9 bases fitting TRBD1. With 4 bases clipped from V and 4 bases from J, the junction kept 5 bases outside the gene matches. The CDR3 covers 15 residues. The germline gives CDR1 LGHDT, CDR2 YNNKEL (reference sequence). CDR3 coding DNA: TGTGCCAGCAGCCGCGGGACAGGGTCGTACAATGAGCAGTTCTTC. Its protein is CASSRGTGSYNEQFF.

The J gene is TRBJ2-1, the V gene TRBV18; unclear D gene. Trimming took off 2 bases at V and 0 bases at J, with 8 bases between the two ends. Germline CDR1 and CDR2: KGHSH and LQKENI. The CDR3 length is 15 residues. The CDR3 sequence: CASSPASSSYNEQFF. CDR3 DNA: TGTGCCAGCTCACCAGCAAGTAGCTCCTACAATGAGCAGTTCTTC.

The chain links TRBV20-1 to TRBJ1-3; 8 bases agree with TRBD1. Germline CDR1 is DFQATT and CDR2 is SNEGSKA (reference sequence). The V segment lost 3 bases and the J segment 8 bases; nucleotides outside the gene matches: 3. CDR3 length equals 12 residues. CDR3 bases: TGCAGTGCTAGTGGACAGGGCCACACCATATATTTT. This encodes CSASGQGHTIYF.

V is TRBV7-8 and J is TRBJ2-7, with 7 bases lining up with TRBD2. V shed 5 bases and J 3 bases; nucleotides not matched to a gene: 1. Germline assignment: CDR1 SGHVS and CDR2 FQNEAQ. CDR3 length: 12 residues. The CDR3 DNA reads TGTGCCAGCAGCCGGACTAGCTACGAGCAGTACTTC. Residues: CASSRTSYEQYF.

V gene TRBV6-5 combines with J gene TRBJ1-6, with 7 bases lining up with TRBD1. The CDR3 extends over 15 amino acids. In germline, CDR1 is MNHEY, CDR2 SVGAGI. V was pared by 7 bases and J by 0 bases, with 3 bases of the junction left unmatched. The CDR3 nucleotides read TGTGCCAGCATGGACAGGAGCTCCTATAATTCACCCCTCCACTTT. Protein: CASMDRSSYNSPLHF.